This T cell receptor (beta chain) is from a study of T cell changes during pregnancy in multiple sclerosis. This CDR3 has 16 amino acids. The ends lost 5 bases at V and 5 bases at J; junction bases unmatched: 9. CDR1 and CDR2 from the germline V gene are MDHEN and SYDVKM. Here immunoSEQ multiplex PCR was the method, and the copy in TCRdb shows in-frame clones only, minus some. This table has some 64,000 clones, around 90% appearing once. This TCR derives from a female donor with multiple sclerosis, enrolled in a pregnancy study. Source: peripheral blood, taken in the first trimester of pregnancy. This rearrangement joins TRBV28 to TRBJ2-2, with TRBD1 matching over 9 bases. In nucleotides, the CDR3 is TGTGCCAGCAGTGTAAGCCGGACAGGGGATACCGGGGAGCTGTTTTTT. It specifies CASSVSRTGDTGELFF.